One sample yielded the 2 T cell receptor beta chains listed below, sequenced in a study of blood T cell repertoires in COVID-19. The method was immunoSEQ multiplex PCR; TCRdb's version includes in-frame clones alone and lacks a portion of them. This table holds 200,000 to 250,000 clones, more than 75% found once. Sequences were obtained from peripheral blood. The receptors derive from an elderly woman with COVID-19, enrolled during active disease.

The chain couples TRBV2 to TRBJ1-4; maybe TRBD1 (6 bases). CDR3 length: 15 amino acids. V lost 4 bases and J 5 bases, leaving 14 bases between the germline ends. Germline CDR1 is SNHLY and CDR2 is FYNNEI. DNA for the CDR3: TGTGCCAGCAGTGGTACAGGGAACATCAATGAAAAACTGTTTTTT. Protein: CASSGTGNINEKLFF.

This clone occurred a few times. The chain joins TRBV3-1 (or the pseudogene TRBV3-2) to TRBJ1-4; D uncertain. The CDR3 is 13 residues long. Germline lookup yields CDR1 LGHDT and CDR2 YNNKEL (reference sequence). Trimming pared 2 bases from V and 4 bases from J, leaving 5 bases between. In DNA, the CDR3 is TGTGCCAGCAGCCAAAGCCTTAATGAAAAACTGTTTTTT. Its protein product is CASSQSLNEKLFF.